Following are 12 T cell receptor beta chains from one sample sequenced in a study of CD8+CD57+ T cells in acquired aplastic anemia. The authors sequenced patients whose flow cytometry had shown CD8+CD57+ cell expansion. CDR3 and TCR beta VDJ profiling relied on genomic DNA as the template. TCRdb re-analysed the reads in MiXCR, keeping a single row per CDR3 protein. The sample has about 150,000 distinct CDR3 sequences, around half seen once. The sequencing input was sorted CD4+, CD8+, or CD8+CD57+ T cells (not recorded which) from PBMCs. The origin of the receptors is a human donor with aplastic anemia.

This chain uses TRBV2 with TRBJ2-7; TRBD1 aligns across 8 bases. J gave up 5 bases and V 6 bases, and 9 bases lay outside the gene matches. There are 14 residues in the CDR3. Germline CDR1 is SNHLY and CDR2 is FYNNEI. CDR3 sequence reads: CASSFQGAGDEQYF. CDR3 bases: TGTGCCAGCAGCTTTCAGGGGGCTGGGGACGAGCAGTACTTC.

CDR3 in DNA: TGCAGTGCTAGAGAAGCAGGGGGAACTGAAGCTTTCTTT. Protein: CSAREAGGTEAFF. J is TRBJ1-1 and V is TRBV20-1; 7 bases map to TRBD1. This CDR3 is built from 13 residues. After removal of 0 bases from V and 5 bases from J, the junction contained 3 bases not matched to a gene. CDR1 is DFQATT and CDR2 is SNEGSKA in the germline V gene (reference sequence).

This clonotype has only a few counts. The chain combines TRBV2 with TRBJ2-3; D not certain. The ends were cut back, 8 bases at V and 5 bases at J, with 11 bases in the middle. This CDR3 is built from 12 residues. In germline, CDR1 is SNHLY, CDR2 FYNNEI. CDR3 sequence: CASLLAGDTQYF. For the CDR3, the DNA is TGTGCCAGCCTTTTAGCCGGAGATACGCAGTATTTT.

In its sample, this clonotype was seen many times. The CDR3: CASSSLGRGGVEDTQYF. The DNA of the CDR3 is TGTGCCAGCAGCTCGCTTGGCAGGGGCGGGGTAGAAGATACGCAGTATTTT. The chain employs TRBV7-8 and TRBJ2-3; D is perhaps TRBD1 or TRBD2 (6 bases each). The CDR3 covers 17 residues. Germline values: CDR1 SGHVS, CDR2 FQNEAQ. The germline V and J ends were trimmed by 4 bases and 5 bases, with 22 bases remaining between them. Together with reference TRBV7-8 and TRBJ2-3, the CDR3 gives the full variable domain: GAGVSQSPRYKVAKRGQDVALRCDPISGHVSLFWYQQALGQGPEFLTYFQNEAQLDKSGLPSDRFFAERPEGSVSTLKIQRTQQEDSAVYLCASSSLGRGGVEDTQYFGPGTRLTVL.

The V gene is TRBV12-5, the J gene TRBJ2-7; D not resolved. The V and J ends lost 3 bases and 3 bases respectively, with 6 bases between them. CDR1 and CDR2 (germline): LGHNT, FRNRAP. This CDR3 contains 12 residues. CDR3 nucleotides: TGTGCTAGTGGTTTTAACAGCTACGAGCAGTACTTC. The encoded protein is CASGFNSYEQYF.

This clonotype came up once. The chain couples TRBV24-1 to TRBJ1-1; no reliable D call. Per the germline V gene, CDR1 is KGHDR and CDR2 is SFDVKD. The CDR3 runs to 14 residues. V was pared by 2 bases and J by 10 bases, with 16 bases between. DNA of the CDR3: TGTGCCACCAGTGATTCAGGAAGCGACAAAGGAGCTTTCTTT. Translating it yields CATSDSGSDKGAFF.

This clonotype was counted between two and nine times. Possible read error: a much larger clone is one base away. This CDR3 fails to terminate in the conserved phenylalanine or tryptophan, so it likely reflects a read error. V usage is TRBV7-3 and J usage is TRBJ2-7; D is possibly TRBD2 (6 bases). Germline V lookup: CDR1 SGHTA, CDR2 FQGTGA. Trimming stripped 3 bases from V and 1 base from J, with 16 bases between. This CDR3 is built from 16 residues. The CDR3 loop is CASSFPPEGNSYEQYS. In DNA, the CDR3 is TGTGCCAGCAGCTTCCCCCCGGAGGGCAATTCCTACGAGCAGTACTCC.

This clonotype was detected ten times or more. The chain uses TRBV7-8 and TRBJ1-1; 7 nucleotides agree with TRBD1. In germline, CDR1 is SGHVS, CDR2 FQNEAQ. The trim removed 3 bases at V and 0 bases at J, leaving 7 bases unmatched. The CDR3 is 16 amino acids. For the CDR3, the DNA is TGTGCCAGCAGCTTCATAACAGGGGACCTGAACACTGAAGCTTTCTTT. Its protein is CASSFITGDLNTEAFF.

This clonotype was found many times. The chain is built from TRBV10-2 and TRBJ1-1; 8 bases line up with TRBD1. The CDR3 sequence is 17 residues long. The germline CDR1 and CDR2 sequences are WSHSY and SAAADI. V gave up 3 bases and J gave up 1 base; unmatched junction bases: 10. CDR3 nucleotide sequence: TGCGCCAGCAGTGAAAGGACAGGGATTGGGGGGAACACTGAAGCTTTCTTT. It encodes CASSERTGIGGNTEAFF.

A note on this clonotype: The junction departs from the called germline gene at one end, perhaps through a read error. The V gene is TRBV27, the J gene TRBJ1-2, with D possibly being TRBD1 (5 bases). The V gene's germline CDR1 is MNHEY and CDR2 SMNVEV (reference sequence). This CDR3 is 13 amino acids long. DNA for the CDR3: TGTGCCGGCAGGGACGGGACCCAAAATGGCTACACCTTC. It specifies CAGRDGTQNGYTF.

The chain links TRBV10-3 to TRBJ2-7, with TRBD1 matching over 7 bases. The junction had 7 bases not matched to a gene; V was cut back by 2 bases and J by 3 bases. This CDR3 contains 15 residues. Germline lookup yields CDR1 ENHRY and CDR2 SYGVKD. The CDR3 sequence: CAISEGQAQLYEQYF. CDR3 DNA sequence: TGTGCCATCAGTGAGGGACAGGCTCAACTCTACGAGCAGTACTTC.

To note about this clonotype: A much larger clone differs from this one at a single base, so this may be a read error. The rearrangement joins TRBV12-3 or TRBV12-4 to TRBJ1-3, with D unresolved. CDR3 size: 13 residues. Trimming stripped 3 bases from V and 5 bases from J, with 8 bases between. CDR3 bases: TGTGCCAGCAGTTTTGTCAGAAGAAACACCATATATTTT. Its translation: CASSFVRRNTIYF.